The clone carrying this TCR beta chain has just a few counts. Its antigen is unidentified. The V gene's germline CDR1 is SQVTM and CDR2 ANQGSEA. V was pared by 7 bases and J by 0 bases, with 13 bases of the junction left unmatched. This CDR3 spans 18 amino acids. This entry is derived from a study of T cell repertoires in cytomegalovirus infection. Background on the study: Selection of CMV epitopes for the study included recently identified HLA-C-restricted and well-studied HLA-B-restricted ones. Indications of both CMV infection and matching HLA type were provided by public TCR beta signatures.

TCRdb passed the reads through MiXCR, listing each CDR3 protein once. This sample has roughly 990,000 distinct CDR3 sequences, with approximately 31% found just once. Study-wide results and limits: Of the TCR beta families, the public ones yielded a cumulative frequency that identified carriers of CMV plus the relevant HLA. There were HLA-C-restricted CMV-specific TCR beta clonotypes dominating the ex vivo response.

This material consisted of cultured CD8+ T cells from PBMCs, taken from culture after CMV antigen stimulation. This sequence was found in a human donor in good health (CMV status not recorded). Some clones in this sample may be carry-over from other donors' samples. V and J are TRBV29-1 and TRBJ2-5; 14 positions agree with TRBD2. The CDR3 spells CSGRKRLAGGLDQETQYF. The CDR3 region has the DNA TGCAGCGGACGGAAAAGACTAGCGGGGGGGCTGGACCAAGAGACCCAGTACTTC.